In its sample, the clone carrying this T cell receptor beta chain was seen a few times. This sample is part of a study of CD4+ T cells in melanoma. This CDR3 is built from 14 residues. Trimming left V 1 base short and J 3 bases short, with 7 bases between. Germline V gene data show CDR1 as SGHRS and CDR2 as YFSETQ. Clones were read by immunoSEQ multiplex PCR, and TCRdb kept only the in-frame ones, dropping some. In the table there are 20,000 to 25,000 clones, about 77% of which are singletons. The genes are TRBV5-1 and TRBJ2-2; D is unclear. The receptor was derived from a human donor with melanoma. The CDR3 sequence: CASSLNSDTGELFF. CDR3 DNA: TGCGCCAGCAGCTTGAACAGCGACACCGGGGAGCTGTTTTTT.